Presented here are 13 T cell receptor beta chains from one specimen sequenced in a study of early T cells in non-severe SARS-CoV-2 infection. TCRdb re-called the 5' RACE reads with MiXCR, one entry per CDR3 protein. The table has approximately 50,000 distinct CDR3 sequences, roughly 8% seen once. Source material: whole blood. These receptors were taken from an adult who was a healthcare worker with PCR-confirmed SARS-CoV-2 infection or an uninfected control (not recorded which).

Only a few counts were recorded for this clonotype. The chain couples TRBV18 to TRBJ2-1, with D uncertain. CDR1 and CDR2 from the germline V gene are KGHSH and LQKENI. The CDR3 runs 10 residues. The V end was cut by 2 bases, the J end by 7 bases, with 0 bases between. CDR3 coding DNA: TGTGCCAGCTCACCAAATGAGCAGTTCTTC. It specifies CASSPNEQFF.

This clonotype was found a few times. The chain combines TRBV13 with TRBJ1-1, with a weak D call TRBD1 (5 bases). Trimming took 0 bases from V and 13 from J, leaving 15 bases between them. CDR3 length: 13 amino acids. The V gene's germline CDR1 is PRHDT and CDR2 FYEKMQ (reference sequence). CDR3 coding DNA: TGTGCCAGCAGCTTAGGCCGAGACGCTCAGGGTTTCTTT. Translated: CASSLGRDAQGFF.

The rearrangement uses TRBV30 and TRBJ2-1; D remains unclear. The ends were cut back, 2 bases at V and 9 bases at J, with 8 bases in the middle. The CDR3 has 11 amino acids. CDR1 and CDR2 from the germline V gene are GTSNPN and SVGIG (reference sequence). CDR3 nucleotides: TGTGCCTGGAGTATAATGGGTGAGCAGTTCTTC. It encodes CAWSIMGEQFF.

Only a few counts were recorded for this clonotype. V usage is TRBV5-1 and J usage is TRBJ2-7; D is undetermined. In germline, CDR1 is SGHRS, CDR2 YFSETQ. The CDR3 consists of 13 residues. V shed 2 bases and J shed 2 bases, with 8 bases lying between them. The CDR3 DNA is TGCGCCAGCAGCTTCGACACCACCTACGAGCAGTACTTC. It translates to CASSFDTTYEQYF.

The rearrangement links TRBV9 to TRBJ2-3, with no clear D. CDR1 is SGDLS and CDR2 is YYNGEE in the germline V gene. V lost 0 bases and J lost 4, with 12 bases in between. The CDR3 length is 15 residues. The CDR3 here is CASSVENGSPDTQYF. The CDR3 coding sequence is TGTGCCAGCAGCGTAGAAAACGGCAGTCCAGATACGCAGTATTTT.

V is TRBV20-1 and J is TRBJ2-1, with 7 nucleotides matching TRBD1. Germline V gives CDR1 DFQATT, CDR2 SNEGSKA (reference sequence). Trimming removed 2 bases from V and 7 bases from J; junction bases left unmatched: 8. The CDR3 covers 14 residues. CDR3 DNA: TGCAGTGCTAGATCCGGGACAGTCGGGAATGAGCAGTTCTTC. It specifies CSARSGTVGNEQFF.

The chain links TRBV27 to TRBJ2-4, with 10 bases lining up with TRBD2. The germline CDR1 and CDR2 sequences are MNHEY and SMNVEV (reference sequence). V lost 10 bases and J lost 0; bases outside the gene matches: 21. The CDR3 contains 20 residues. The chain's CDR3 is CAILTRLAGVRSVAKNIQYF. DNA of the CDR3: TGTGCCATCCTCACGAGGCTAGCGGGGGTCCGCTCCGTAGCCAAAAACATTCAGTACTTC.

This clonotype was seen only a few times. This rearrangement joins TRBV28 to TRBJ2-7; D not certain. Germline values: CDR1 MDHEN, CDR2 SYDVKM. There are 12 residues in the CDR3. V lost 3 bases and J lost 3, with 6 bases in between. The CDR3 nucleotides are TGTGCCAGCAGTTTTATAGGCTACGAGCAGTACTTC. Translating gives CASSFIGYEQYF.

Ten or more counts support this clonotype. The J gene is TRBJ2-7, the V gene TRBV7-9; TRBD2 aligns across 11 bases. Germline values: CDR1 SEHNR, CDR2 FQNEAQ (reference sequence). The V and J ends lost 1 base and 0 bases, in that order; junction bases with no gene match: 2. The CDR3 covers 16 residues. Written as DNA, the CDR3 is TGTGCCAGCAGCTTAGTTACTAGCGGGAGCTCCTACGAGCAGTACTTC. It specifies CASSLVTSGSSYEQYF.

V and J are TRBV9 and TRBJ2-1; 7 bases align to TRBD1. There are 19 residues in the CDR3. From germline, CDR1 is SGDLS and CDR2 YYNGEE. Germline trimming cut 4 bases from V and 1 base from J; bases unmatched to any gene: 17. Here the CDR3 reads CASSLGGSLYLGSYNEQFF. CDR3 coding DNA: TGTGCCAGCAGCCTAGGGGGCTCACTCTACCTCGGGTCCTACAATGAGCAGTTCTTC. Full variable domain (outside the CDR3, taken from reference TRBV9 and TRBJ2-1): DSGVTQTPKHLITATGQRVTLRCSPRSGDLSVYWYQQSLDQGLQFLIQYYNGEERAKGNILERFSAQQFPDLHSELNLSSLELGDSALYFCASSLGGSLYLGSYNEQFFGPGTRLTVL.

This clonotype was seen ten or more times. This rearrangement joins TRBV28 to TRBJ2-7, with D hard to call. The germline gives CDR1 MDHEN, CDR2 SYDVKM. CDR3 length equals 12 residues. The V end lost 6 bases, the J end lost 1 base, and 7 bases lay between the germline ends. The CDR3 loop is CASSLVSYEQYF. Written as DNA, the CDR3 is TGTGCCAGCAGCCTAGTGTCCTACGAGCAGTACTTC.

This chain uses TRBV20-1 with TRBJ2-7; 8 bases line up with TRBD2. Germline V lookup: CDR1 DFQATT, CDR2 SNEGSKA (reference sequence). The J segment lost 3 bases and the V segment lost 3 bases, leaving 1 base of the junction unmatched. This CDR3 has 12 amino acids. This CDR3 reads CSASGRDYEQYF. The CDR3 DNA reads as TGCAGTGCTAGCGGGAGGGACTACGAGCAGTACTTC.

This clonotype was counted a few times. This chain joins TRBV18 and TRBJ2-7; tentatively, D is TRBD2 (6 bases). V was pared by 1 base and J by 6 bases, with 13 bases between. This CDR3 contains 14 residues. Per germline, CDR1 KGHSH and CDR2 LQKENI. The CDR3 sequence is CASSPLTSWGEQYF. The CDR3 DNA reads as TGTGCCAGCTCACCACTGACTAGTTGGGGCGAGCAGTACTTC.